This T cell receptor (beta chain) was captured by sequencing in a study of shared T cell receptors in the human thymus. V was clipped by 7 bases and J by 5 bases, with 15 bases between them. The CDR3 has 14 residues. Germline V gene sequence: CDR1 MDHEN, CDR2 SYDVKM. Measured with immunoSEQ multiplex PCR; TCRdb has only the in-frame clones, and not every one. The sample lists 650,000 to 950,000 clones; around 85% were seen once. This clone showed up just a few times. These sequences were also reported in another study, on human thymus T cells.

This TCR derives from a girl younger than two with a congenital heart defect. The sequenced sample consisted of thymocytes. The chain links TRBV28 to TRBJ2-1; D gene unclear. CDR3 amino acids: CASTPRGGDNEQFF. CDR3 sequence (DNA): TGTGCCAGCACCCCGAGAGGCGGAGACAATGAGCAGTTCTTC.